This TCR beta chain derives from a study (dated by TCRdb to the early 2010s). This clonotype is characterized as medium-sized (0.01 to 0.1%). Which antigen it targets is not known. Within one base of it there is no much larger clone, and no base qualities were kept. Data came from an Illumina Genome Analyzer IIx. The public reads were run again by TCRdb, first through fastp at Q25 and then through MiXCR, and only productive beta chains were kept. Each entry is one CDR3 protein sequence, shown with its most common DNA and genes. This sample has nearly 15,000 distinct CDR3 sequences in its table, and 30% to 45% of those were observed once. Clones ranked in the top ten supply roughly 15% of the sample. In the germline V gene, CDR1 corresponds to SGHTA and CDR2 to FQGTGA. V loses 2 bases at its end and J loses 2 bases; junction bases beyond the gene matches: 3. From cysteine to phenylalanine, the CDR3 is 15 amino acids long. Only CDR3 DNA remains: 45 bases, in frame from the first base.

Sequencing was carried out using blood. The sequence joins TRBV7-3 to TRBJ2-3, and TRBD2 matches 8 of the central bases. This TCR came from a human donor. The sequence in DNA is TGTGCCAGCAGCTTAGGACTAGCCCCCACAGATACGCAGTATTTT. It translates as CASSLGLAPTDTQYF.